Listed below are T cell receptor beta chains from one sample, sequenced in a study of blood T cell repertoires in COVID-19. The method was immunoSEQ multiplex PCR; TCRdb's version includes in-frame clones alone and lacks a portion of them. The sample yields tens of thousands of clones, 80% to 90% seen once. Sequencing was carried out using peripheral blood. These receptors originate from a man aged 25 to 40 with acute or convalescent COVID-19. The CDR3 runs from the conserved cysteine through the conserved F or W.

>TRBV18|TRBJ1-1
CASSSAQGNTEAFF
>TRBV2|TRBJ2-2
CASKDRINTGELFF
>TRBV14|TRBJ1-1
CASSQLQGRDTEAFF
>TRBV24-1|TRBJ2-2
CATSEAGVGELFF
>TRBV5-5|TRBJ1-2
CASSLGAPGTLNAYGYTF
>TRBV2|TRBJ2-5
CASRRQGLEAQYF
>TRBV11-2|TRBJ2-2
CASSQSTSGILTNTGELFF
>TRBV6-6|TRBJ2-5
CASRSGGSQYF
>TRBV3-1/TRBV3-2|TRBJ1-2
CASSQVRGNYGYTF
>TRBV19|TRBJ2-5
CASSPGQGKETQYF
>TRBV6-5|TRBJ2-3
CASRSTGNTDTQYF
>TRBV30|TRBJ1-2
CAWITADRFYGYTF
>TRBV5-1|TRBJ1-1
CASSPLGHIIYTEAFF
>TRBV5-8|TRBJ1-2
CASSWTGVGGYTF
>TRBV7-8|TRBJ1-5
CASSWDRVQPQHF
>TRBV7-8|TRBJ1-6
CASSPRDTDNSPLHF
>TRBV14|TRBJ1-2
CASSRSRSHQRDRGLYGYTF
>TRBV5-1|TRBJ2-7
CASSPRTSGTYEQYF
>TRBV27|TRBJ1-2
CASSSGRSGYGYTF